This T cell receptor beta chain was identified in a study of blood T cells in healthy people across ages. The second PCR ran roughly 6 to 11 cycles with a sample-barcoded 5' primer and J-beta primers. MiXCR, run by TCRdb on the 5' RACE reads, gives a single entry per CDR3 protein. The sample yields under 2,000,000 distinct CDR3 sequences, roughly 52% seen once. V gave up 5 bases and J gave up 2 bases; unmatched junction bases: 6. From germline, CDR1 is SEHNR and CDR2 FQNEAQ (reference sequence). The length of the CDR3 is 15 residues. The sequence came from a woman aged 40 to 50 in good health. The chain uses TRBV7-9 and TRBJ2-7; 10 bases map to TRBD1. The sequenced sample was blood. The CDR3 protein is CASSRRDRGAYEQYF. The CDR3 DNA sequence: TGTGCCAGCAGCCGCCGGGACAGGGGTGCCTACGAGCAGTACTTC.